The 15 T cell receptor beta chains below all came from one sample that was sequenced in a study of blood T cell repertoires in COVID-19. The protocol was immunoSEQ multiplex PCR, while the TCRdb copy is restricted to in-frame clones and leaves out a portion. There are roughly 30,000 clones in the sample; around 85% occur only once, and roughly 15% lies in the top ten. The sequenced material came from peripheral blood. These receptors all come from a human donor with acute or convalescent COVID-19. The donor label of this sample is uncertain.

This clone was recorded a few times. J is TRBJ2-7 and V is TRBV28; D is perhaps TRBD2 (6 bases). Trimming removed 2 bases at V and 0 bases at J, with 11 bases between. The CDR3 totals 15 residues. CDR1 is MDHEN and CDR2 is SYDVKM in the germline V gene. The CDR3 reads CASSLGGLSSYEQYF. DNA of the CDR3: TGTGCCAGCAGTTTAGGGGGGTTAAGCTCCTACGAGCAGTACTTC.

The genes are TRBV19 and TRBJ1-2; tentative D call: TRBD1 (5 bases). Germline V gene sequence: CDR1 LNHDA, CDR2 SQIVND (reference sequence). The CDR3 is made up of 15 amino acids. V was shortened by 3 bases and J by 8 bases, with 19 bases between the two germline ends. The chain's CDR3 is CASSMISEGRKGYTF. The CDR3, as DNA: TGTGCCAGTAGTATGATCTCTGAGGGGAGGAAAGGCTACACCTTC.

The chain couples TRBV28 to TRBJ2-5; tentative D call: TRBD1 (5 bases). V lost 2 bases and J 2 bases, leaving 15 bases between the germline ends. The CDR3 extends over 16 amino acids. CDR1 MDHEN and CDR2 SYDVKM come from the germline V gene. The CDR3 spells CASSLIGQGRQETQYF. The CDR3 nucleotides are TGTGCCAGCAGTTTAATCGGGCAGGGCAGGCAAGAGACCCAGTACTTC.

The rearrangement joins TRBV2 to TRBJ2-7; 7 nucleotides match TRBD1. CDR1 and CDR2 from the germline V gene are SNHLY and FYNNEI. The CDR3 sequence is 13 residues long. J gave up 3 bases and V 6 bases, and 5 bases lay outside the gene matches. The CDR3 DNA reads TGTGCCAGCAGGTCGGGACAGTTCTACGAGCAGTACTTC. It yields the protein CASRSGQFYEQYF.

The genes are TRBV29-1 and TRBJ1-2; 9 bases agree with TRBD1. With 7 bases clipped from V and 5 bases from J, the junction kept 8 bases outside the gene matches. From germline, CDR1 is SQVTM and CDR2 ANQGSEA. This CDR3 is built from 13 residues. CDR3 protein: CSAQPDRGYGYTF. DNA of the CDR3: TGCAGCGCCCAACCGGACAGGGGATATGGCTACACCTTC. Complete variable domain (other parts from reference TRBV29-1 and TRBJ1-2): SAVISQKPSRDICQRGTSLTIQCQVDSQVTMMFWYRQQPGQSLTLIATANQGSEATYESGFVIDKFPISRPNLTFSTLTVSNMSPEDSSIYLCSAQPDRGYGYTFGSGTRLTVV.

V is TRBV4-1 and J is TRBJ2-2, with 9 bases matching TRBD1. V was pared by 5 bases and J by 3 bases, with 4 bases of the junction left unmatched. Germline-derived CDR1 and CDR2 are MGHRA and YSYEKL. The length of the CDR3 is 15 residues. The CDR3 here is CASSWRTGDTGELFF. CDR3 nucleotides: TGCGCCAGCAGCTGGCGGACAGGGGACACCGGGGAGCTGTTTTTT.

A few counts support this clone. V is TRBV7-2 and J is TRBJ2-5, with 7 bases matching TRBD1. The ends lost 5 bases at V and 2 bases at J; junction bases unmatched: 8. This CDR3 has 15 residues. Germline-derived CDR1 and CDR2 are SGHTA and FQGNSA. The CDR3 protein is CASSPQGTAQETQYF. In DNA form, the CDR3 reads TGTGCCAGCAGCCCGCAAGGGACAGCTCAAGAGACCCAGTACTTC.

CDR3 nucleotide sequence: TGTGCCAGTAGTATCAACTTCCAGGGAGGCTCCTACAATGAGCAGTTCTTC. Encoded protein: CASSINFQGGSYNEQFF. The V call is TRBV19, the J call TRBJ2-1; weak D call: TRBD2 (6 bases). V was cut by 3 bases and J by 0 bases, with 15 bases left in between. Germline lookup yields CDR1 LNHDA and CDR2 SQIVND (reference sequence). CDR3 length: 17 amino acids.

The genes are TRBV2 and TRBJ2-7, with 7 bases that match TRBD2. Germline lookup yields CDR1 SNHLY and CDR2 FYNNEI. CDR3 length: 16 amino acids. V shed 0 bases and J 3 bases; nucleotides not matched to a gene: 8. CDR3 DNA: TGTGCCAGCAGTGAAGCGCGGGGAGGGGAACACTACGAGCAGTACTTC. Translating gives CASSEARGGEHYEQYF.

The rearrangement uses TRBV27 and TRBJ2-7, with TRBD1 matching 7 bases. This CDR3 contains 17 residues. Germline CDR1 is MNHEY and CDR2 is SMNVEV (reference sequence). V trimming: 5 bases; J trimming: 3 bases; junction bases outside the gene matches: 16. The CDR3: CASSTGRQGRKGYEQYF. The CDR3 bases are TGTGCCAGCAGTACCGGACGACAGGGCCGAAAGGGCTACGAGCAGTACTTC.

V usage is TRBV7-3 and J usage is TRBJ2-7, with TRBD1 matching over 7 bases. Germline trimming cut 5 bases from V and 2 bases from J; bases unmatched to any gene: 9. This CDR3 comprises 15 residues. CDR1 and CDR2 (germline): SGHTA, FQGTGA. The chain's CDR3 is CASSLQGTTAYEQYF. In DNA, the CDR3 is TGTGCCAGCAGCCTACAGGGGACGACTGCCTACGAGCAGTACTTC.

The V call is TRBV14, the J call TRBJ1-3; D possibly corresponds to TRBD1 (6 bases). Germline CDR1 SGHDN, CDR2 FVKESK. The germline V and J ends were trimmed by 5 bases and 0 bases, with 23 bases remaining between them. The CDR3 runs to 19 residues. CDR3 bases: TGTGCCAGCAGCACTCGGATTAATTCAGGGGTAAGCTCTGGAAACACCATATATTTT. It specifies CASSTRINSGVSSGNTIYF.

The chain recombines TRBV29-1 with TRBJ1-1; D is possibly TRBD1 (6 bases). The ends were cut back, 7 bases at V and 0 bases at J, with 12 bases in the middle. CDR1 is SQVTM, CDR2 ANQGSEA, per germline. The CDR3 is made up of 13 amino acids. CDR3 nucleotide sequence: TGCAGCGGGTCAGGGGCGATGAACACTGAAGCTTTCTTT. Translation gives CSGSGAMNTEAFF.

By share of the sample, this clone is medium-sized. This chain uses TRBV5-1 with TRBJ1-4; D is unresolved. The CDR3 consists of 15 residues. The germline V gene has CDR1 SGHRS and CDR2 YFSETQ. The V end was cut by 4 bases, the J end by 0 bases, with 10 bases between. The CDR3 DNA reads TGCGCCAGCAGCCCGAGGGCTACAACTAATGAAAAACTGTTTTTT. It encodes CASSPRATTNEKLFF.

The V gene is TRBV7-9, the J gene TRBJ1-2, with TRBD1 matching 9 bases. Germline CDR1 reads SEHNR; CDR2 reads FQNEAQ (reference sequence). The CDR3 covers 19 residues. J was trimmed by 5 bases and V by 5 bases; bases with no gene match: 21. The CDR3 protein is CASSTARDRVALRGYGYTF. CDR3 nucleotide sequence: TGTGCCAGCAGCACCGCCCGGGACAGGGTAGCATTAAGGGGGTATGGCTACACCTTC. Full variable domain (missing parts from reference TRBV7-9 and TRBJ1-2): DTGVSQNPRHKITKRGQNVTFRCDPISEHNRLYWYRQTLGQGPEFLTYFQNEAQLEKSRLLSDRFSAERPKGSFSTLEIQRTEQGDSAMYLCASSTARDRVALRGYGYTFGSGTRLTVV.